The 20 T cell receptor beta chains presented below share a single source sample, sequenced in a study of OX40 agonist ivuxolimab in advanced cancers. Assay: immunoSEQ multiplex PCR; the TCRdb copy retains only in-frame clones and omits some. The table lists 100,000 to 140,000 clones, under 95% of them singletons. The sample consisted of CD4+ or CD8+ T cells sorted from blood, taken in a trial of the OX40 agonist ivuxolimab. The receptor set was obtained from an adult with an advanced solid tumor such as melanoma, head and neck, liver or kidney cancer.

The chain employs TRBV7-9 and TRBJ2-7; perhaps TRBD2 as D (5 bases). The CDR3 runs 13 residues. Trimming shortened V by 4 bases and J by 7 bases, and 14 bases separated the two germline ends. CDR1 and CDR2 from the germline V gene are SEHNR and FQNEAQ (reference sequence). DNA of the CDR3: TGTGCCAGCAGCTCATCCGGACTGGGGGAGCAGTACTTC. Amino acids: CASSSSGLGEQYF.

V usage is TRBV5-6 and J usage is TRBJ2-7, with TRBD2 matching over 15 bases. Looked up from germline, CDR1 is SGHDT and CDR2 is YYEEEE. After removal of 4 bases from V and 6 bases from J, the junction contained 8 bases not matched to a gene. The CDR3 loop spans 16 amino acids. The CDR3 reads CASSVTGLAGGLEQYF. The DNA of the CDR3 is TGTGCCAGCAGCGTTACGGGACTAGCGGGAGGTCTCGAGCAGTACTTC.

This clone was detected once. This chain uses TRBV6-5 with TRBJ2-2; D remains unclear. The length of the CDR3 is 16 residues. V was cut by 0 bases and J by 3 bases, with 11 bases left in between. Germline values: CDR1 MNHEY, CDR2 SVGAGI. CDR3 nucleotide sequence: TGTGCCAGCAGTTACTCAGAGTTAAGAGACACCGGGGAGCTGTTTTTT. Its protein product is CASSYSELRDTGELFF.

J is TRBJ1-1 and V is TRBV5-1, with TRBD1 identical over 8 bases. Germline trimming cut 7 bases from V and 4 bases from J; bases unmatched to any gene: 9. Germline V gene data show CDR1 as SGHRS and CDR2 as YFSETQ. The CDR3 loop spans 14 amino acids. The CDR3 reads CASGPRGRGTEAFF. Written as DNA, the CDR3 is TGCGCCAGCGGACCCAGGGGGCGAGGCACTGAAGCTTTCTTT.

The CDR3, as DNA: TGTGCCAGCAGCGAATCCGGGACAACACAAGAGACCCAGTACTTC. This codes for CASSESGTTQETQYF. This sequence joins TRBV11-2 and TRBJ2-5; D perhaps matches TRBD1 (6 bases). Germline V gives CDR1 SGHAT, CDR2 FQNNGV. CDR3 length: 15 residues. Trimming removed 5 bases at V and 2 bases at J, with 15 bases between.

The V call is TRBV5-4, the J call TRBJ2-1; weak D call: TRBD2 (5 bases). Deletions cut 2 bases from V and 0 bases from J, with 9 bases between. The CDR3 is 15 residues long. CDR1 and CDR2 from the germline V gene are SGHNT and YYREEE (reference sequence). The CDR3 reads CASSLVGSSYNEQFF. The CDR3 region has the DNA TGTGCCAGCAGCTTAGTAGGGAGCTCCTACAATGAGCAGTTCTTC.

The chain combines TRBV7-8 with TRBJ1-4; D is uncertain. Germline V gene data show CDR1 as SGHVS and CDR2 as FQNEAQ. The germline V and J ends were trimmed by 6 bases and 7 bases, with 9 bases remaining between them. The CDR3 sequence is 12 residues long. The CDR3 region is CASREEGEKLFF. CDR3 coding DNA: TGTGCCAGCAGGGAGGAGGGTGAAAAACTGTTTTTT.

The V call is TRBV6-5, the J call TRBJ2-7, with a weak D call TRBD1 (5 bases). CDR1 MNHEY and CDR2 SVGAGI come from the germline V gene. Trimming shortened V by 2 bases and J by 0 bases, and 11 bases separated the two germline ends. This CDR3 contains 15 residues. CDR3 sequence (DNA): TGTGCCAGCAGTTACGGACACGAGAGCTCCTACGAGCAGTACTTC. This sequence encodes CASSYGHESSYEQYF.

As concerns this clone: The junction does not match germline at one end; this may be a read error. This chain links TRBV2 with TRBJ2-5; 8 bases are a match to TRBD1. The CDR3 has 11 amino acids. Germline CDR1 is SNHLY and CDR2 is FYNNEI. CDR3 residues: CAGGYVETQYF. DNA for the CDR3: TGCGCAGGGGGCTATGTGGAGACCCAGTACTTC.

The J gene is TRBJ1-6, the V gene TRBV11-1, with D possibly being TRBD1 (5 bases). The CDR3 contains 15 residues. CDR1 and CDR2 (germline): SGHAT, FQDESV (reference sequence). The V gene lost 5 bases and the J gene lost 9 bases, with 17 bases spanning the gap. The CDR3: CASSEGIRITSPLHF. The CDR3 nucleotides are TGTGCCAGCAGCGAGGGGATAAGAATTACTTCACCCCTCCACTTT. Complete variable domain (other parts from reference TRBV11-1 and TRBJ1-6): EAEVAQSPRYKITEKSQAVAFWCDPISGHATLYWYRQILGQGPELLVQFQDESVVDDSQLPKDRFSAERLKGVDSTLKIQPAELGDSAMYLCASSEGIRITSPLHFGNGTRLTVT.

V is TRBV28 and J is TRBJ2-7; 10 bases line up with TRBD2. V was clipped by 2 bases and J by 12 bases; unmatched bases: 10. Per germline, CDR1 MDHEN and CDR2 SYDVKM. This CDR3 is 14 amino acids long. The CDR3 DNA reads TGTGCCAGCAGTTTAGCCCCGCTAGCGGGAGTCTTGTACTTC. Translating gives CASSLAPLAGVLYF.

V gene TRBV7-8 combines with J gene TRBJ1-5, with a possible D match to TRBD1 (6 bases). V was trimmed by 1 base and J by 5 bases, leaving 9 bases between them. The CDR3 length is 14 residues. Germline V gives CDR1 SGHVS, CDR2 FQNEAQ. CDR3 residues: CASSLDRGDQPQHF. CDR3 coding DNA: TGTGCCAGCAGCTTAGATAGGGGGGATCAGCCCCAGCATTTT.

This clone was seen only a few times. This chain links TRBV7-9 with TRBJ2-1; tentatively, D is TRBD1 (6 bases). V was shortened by 5 bases and J by 7 bases, with 9 bases between the two germline ends. Germline V lookup: CDR1 SEHNR, CDR2 FQNEAQ (reference sequence). This CDR3 has 12 amino acids. DNA for the CDR3: TGTGCCAGCAGCGAGGGGGAAAATGAGCAGTTCTTC. Translating it yields CASSEGENEQFF.

The chain is built from TRBV10-1 and TRBJ2-3; no clear D. Germline loops: CDR1 WNHNN, CDR2 SYGVQD (reference sequence). The ends were cut back, 3 bases at V and 0 bases at J, with 7 bases in the middle. The CDR3 covers 14 residues. CDR3 sequence (DNA): TGCGCCAGCAGTGAACCGGCTAGCACAGATACGCAGTATTTT. Its translation is CASSEPASTDTQYF.

The sample holds a few counts of this clone. V gene TRBV6-5 combines with J gene TRBJ1-2; D is unclear. Germline CDR1 and CDR2: MNHEY and SVGAGI. Trimming took off 0 bases at V and 1 base at J, with 12 bases between the two ends. The CDR3 has 16 residues. CDR3 residues: CASSYSLRAHNYGYTF. The CDR3 DNA reads as TGTGCCAGCAGTTACTCGCTCCGGGCGCATAACTATGGCTACACCTTC.

The chain employs TRBV15 and TRBJ1-1, with 10 bases aligning to TRBD1. V was clipped by 2 bases and J by 4 bases; unmatched bases: 10. CDR3 size: 17 residues. Germline CDR1 is LNHNV and CDR2 is YYDKDF (reference sequence). This CDR3 is CATSRHGQGVFRTEAFF. Here the CDR3 DNA reads TGTGCCACCAGCAGACACGGACAGGGGGTTTTCCGCACTGAAGCTTTCTTT.

The chain uses TRBV25-1 and TRBJ2-5; TRBD2 matches at 8 bases. The assigned J gene may be wrong: the sequence end matches TRBJ2-7 better. There are 18 residues in the CDR3. In germline, CDR1 is MGHDK, CDR2 SYGVNS. In DNA, the CDR3 is TGTGCCAGCAGTGTTTACTTTGCGGGAGGTACTCAGGTCTACGAGCAGTACTTC. Its protein product is CASSVYFAGGTQVYEQYF.

This chain connects TRBV19 to TRBJ1-4, with 7 bases that match TRBD1. Per the germline V gene, CDR1 is LNHDA and CDR2 is SQIVND (reference sequence). This CDR3 comprises 14 residues. Trimming removed 8 bases from V and 5 bases from J; junction bases left unmatched: 8. CDR3 sequence: CASQWTGGNEKLFF. The CDR3 nucleotides read TGTGCCAGTCAATGGACAGGAGGGAATGAAAAACTGTTTTTT. The full variable domain, rest sourced from reference TRBV19 and TRBJ1-4, is DGGITQSPKYLFRKEGQNVTLSCEQNLNHDAMYWYRQDPGQGLRLIYYSQIVNDFQKGDIAEGYSVSREKKESFPLTVTSAQKNPTAFYLCASQWTGGNEKLFFGSGTQLSVL.

This chain links TRBV2 with TRBJ1-2; no reliable D call. Looked up from germline, CDR1 is SNHLY and CDR2 is FYNNEI. V was cut by 0 bases and J by 6 bases, with 14 bases left in between. The CDR3 is 15 residues long. DNA for the CDR3: TGTGCCAGCAGTGAAGCGCTGGGCCTTGCGGATGGCTACACCTTC. This translates into CASSEALGLADGYTF.

The chain uses TRBV5-1 and TRBJ2-1; 9 bases are a match to TRBD1. The trim removed 0 bases at V and 9 bases at J, leaving 16 bases unmatched. CDR1 and CDR2 (germline): SGHRS, YFSETQ. The CDR3 sequence is 18 residues long. The CDR3 nucleotides are TGCGCCAGCAGCTTGGGCTTTGAGTCCGGGACAGGGAGGGGTGAGCAGTTCTTC. As protein: CASSLGFESGTGRGEQFF. Filled out from reference TRBV5-1 and TRBJ2-1, the complete variable domain reads KAGVTQTPRYLIKTRGQQVTLSCSPISGHRSVSWYQQTPGQGLQFLFEYFSETQRNKGNFPGRFSGRQFSNSRSEMNVSTLELGDSALYLCASSLGFESGTGRGEQFFGPGTRLTVL.